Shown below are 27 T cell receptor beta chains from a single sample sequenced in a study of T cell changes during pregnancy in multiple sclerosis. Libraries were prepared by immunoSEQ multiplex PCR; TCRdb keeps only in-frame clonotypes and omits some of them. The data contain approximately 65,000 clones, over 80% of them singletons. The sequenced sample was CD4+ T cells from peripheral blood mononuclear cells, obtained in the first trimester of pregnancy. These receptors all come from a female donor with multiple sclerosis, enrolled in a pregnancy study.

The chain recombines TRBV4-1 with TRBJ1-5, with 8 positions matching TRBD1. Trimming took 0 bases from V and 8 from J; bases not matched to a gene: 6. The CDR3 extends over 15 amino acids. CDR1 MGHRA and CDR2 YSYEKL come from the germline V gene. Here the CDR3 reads CASSQDRTGWKPQHF. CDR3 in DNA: TGCGCCAGCAGCCAAGATCGGACAGGGTGGAAGCCCCAGCATTTT.

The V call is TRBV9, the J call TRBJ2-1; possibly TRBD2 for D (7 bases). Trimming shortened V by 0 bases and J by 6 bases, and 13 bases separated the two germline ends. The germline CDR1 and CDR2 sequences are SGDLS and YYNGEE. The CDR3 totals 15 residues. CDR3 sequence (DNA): TGTGCCAGCAGCGTAGGTGCGGGGGCTATCAATGAGCAGTTCTTC. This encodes CASSVGAGAINEQFF.

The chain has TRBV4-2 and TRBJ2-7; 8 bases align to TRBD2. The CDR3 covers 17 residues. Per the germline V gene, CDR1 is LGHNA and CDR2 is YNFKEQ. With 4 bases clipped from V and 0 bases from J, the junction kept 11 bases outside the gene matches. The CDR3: CASSLETSGTSSYEQYF. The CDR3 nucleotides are TGTGCCAGCAGCCTAGAAACTAGCGGTACGAGCTCCTACGAGCAGTACTTC.

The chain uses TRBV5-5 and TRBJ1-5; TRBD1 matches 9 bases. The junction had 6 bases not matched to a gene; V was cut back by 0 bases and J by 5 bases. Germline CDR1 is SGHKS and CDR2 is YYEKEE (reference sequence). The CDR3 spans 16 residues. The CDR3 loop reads CASSLGDRVGYQPQHF. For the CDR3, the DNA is TGTGCCAGCAGCTTGGGGGACAGGGTAGGTTATCAGCCCCAGCATTTT.

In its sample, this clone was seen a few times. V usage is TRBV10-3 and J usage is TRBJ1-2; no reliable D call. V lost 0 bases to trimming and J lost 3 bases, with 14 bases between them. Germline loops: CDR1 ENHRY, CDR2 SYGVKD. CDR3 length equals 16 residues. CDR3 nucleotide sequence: TGTGCCATCAGTGAGTCGTGGGGAGGAGGCGACTATGGCTACACCTTC. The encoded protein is CAISESWGGGDYGYTF.

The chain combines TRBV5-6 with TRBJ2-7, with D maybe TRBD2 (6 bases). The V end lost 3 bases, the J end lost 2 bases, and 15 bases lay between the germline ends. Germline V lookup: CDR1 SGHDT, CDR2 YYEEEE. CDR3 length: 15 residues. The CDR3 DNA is TGTGCCAGCAGCTCGGAGGGGACTGGAGCCTACGAGCAGTACTTC. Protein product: CASSSEGTGAYEQYF.

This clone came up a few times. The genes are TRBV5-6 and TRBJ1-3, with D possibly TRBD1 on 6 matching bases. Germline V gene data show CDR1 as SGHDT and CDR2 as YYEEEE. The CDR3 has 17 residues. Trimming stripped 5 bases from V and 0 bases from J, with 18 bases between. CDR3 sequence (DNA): TGTGCCAGCAGTCTCCCCAGGGGACACAGCTCTGGAAACACCATATATTTT. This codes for CASSLPRGHSSGNTIYF.

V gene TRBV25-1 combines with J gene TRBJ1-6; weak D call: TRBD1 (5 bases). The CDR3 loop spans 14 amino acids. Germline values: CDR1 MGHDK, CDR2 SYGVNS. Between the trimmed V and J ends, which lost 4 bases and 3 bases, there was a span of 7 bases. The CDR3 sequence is CASSGQGYNSPLHF. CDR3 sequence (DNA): TGTGCCAGCAGTGGCCAGGGCTATAATTCACCCCTCCACTTT. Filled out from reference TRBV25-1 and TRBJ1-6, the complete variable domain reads EADIYQTPRYLVIGTGKKITLECSQTMGHDKMYWYQQDPGMELHLIHYSYGVNSTEKGDLSSESTVSRIRTEHFPLTLESARPSHTSQYLCASSGQGYNSPLHFGNGTRLTVT.

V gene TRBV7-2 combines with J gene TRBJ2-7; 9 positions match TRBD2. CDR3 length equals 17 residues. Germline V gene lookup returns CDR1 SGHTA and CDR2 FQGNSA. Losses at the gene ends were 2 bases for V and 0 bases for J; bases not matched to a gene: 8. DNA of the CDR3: TGTGCCAGCAGCTTAAGAGTGAGCGGGGGGAGCTCCTACGAGCAGTACTTC. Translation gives CASSLRVSGGSSYEQYF.

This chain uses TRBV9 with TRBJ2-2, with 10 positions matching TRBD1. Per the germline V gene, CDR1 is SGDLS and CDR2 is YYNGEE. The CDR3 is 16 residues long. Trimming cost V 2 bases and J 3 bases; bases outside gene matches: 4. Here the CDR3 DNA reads TGTGCCAGCAGCGTTTGGGGACAGGGGCACACCGGGGAGCTGTTTTTT. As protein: CASSVWGQGHTGELFF.

The CDR3 DNA reads as TGTGCCAGCAGCCCTCTTTTCGGGAACTCTGGAGCAGAGGACACTGAAGCTTTCTTT. This encodes CASSPLFGNSGAEDTEAFF. The chain couples TRBV5-8 to TRBJ1-1; D is undetermined. From germline, CDR1 is SGHTS and CDR2 YDEGEE. With 4 bases removed from V and 3 bases from J, the gap between germline ends came to 28 bases. The CDR3 runs to 19 residues.

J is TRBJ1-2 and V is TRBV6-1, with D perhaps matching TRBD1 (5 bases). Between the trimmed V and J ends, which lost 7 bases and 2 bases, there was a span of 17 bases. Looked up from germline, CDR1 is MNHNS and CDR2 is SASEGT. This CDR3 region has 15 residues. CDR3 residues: CASTTDIQANYGYTF. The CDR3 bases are TGTGCCAGCACCACAGATATACAGGCCAACTATGGCTACACCTTC.

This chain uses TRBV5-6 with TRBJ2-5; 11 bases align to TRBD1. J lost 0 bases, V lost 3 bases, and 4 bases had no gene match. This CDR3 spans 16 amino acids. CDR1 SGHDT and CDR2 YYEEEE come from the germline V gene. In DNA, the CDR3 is TGTGCCAGCAGCTGGAGGGACAGGGGGTACCAAGAGACCCAGTACTTC. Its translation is CASSWRDRGYQETQYF. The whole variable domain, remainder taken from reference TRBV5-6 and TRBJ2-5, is DAGVTQSPTHLIKTRGQQVTLRCSPKSGHDTVSWYQQALGQGPQFIFQYYEEEERQRGNFPDRFSGHQFPNYSSELNVNALLLGDSALYLCASSWRDRGYQETQYFGPGTRLLVL.

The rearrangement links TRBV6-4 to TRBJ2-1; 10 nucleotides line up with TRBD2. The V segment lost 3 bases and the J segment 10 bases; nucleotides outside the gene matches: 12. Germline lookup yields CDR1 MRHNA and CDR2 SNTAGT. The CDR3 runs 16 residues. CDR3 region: CASSERGASGGGEQFF. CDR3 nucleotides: TGTGCCAGCAGTGAACGAGGCGCTAGCGGGGGTGGCGAGCAGTTCTTC.

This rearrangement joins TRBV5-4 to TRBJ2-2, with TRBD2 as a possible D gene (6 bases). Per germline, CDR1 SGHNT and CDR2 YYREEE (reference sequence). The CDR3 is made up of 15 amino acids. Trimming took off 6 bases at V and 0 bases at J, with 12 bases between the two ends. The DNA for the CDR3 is TGTGCCAGCACCCCGGCGGGGCCGAACACCGGGGAGCTGTTTTTT. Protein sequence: CASTPAGPNTGELFF.

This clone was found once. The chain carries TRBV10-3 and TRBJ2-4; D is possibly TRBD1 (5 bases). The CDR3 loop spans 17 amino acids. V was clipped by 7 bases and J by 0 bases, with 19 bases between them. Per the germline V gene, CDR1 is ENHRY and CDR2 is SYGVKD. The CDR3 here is CAITVQGGFLAKNIQYF. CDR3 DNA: TGTGCCATCACTGTCCAGGGCGGCTTTCTAGCCAAAAACATTCAGTACTTC.

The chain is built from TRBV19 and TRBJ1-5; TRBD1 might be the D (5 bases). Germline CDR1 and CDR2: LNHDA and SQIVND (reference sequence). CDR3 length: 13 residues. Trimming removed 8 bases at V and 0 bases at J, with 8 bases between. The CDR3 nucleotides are TGTGCCAGTGCGGGGGATAGCAATCAGCCCCAGCATTTT. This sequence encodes CASAGDSNQPQHF. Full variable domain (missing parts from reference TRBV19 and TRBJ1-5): DGGITQSPKYLFRKEGQNVTLSCEQNLNHDAMYWYRQDPGQGLRLIYYSQIVNDFQKGDIAEGYSVSREKKESFPLTVTSAQKNPTAFYLCASAGDSNQPQHFGDGTRLSIL.

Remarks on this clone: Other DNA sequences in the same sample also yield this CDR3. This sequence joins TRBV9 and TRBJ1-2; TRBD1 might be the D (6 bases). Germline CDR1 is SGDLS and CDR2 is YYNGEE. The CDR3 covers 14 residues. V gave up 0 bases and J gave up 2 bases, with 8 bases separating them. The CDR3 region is CASSVGQGNYGYTF. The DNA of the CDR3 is TGTGCCAGCAGCGTAGGGCAGGGGAACTATGGCTACACCTTC.

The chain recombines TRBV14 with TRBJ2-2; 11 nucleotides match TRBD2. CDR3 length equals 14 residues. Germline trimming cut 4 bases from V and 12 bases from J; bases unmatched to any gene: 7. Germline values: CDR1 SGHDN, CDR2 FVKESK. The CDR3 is CASSPLAGVVKLFF. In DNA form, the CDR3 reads TGTGCCAGCAGCCCACTAGCGGGGGTGGTAAAGCTGTTTTTT. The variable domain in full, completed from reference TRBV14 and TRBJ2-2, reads EAGVTQFPSHSVIEKGQTVTLRCDPISGHDNLYWYRRVMGKEIKFLLHFVKESKQDESGMPNNRFLAERTGGTYSTLKVQPAELEDSGVYFCASSPLAGVVKLFFGEGSRLTVL.

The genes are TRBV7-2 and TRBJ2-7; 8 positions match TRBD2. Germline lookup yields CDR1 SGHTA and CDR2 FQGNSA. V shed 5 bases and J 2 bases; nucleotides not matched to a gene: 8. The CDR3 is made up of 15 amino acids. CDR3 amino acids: CASSEGGSGAYEQYF. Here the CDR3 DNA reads TGTGCCAGCAGCGAAGGGGGTAGCGGGGCCTACGAGCAGTACTTC.

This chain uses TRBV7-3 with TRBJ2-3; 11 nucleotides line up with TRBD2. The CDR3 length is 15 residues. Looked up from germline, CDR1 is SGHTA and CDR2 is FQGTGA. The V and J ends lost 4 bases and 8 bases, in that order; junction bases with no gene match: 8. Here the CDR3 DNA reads TGTGCCAGCAGCTCTTCTAGCGGGGGGCCGAGTACGCAGTATTTT. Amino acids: CASSSSSGGPSTQYF.

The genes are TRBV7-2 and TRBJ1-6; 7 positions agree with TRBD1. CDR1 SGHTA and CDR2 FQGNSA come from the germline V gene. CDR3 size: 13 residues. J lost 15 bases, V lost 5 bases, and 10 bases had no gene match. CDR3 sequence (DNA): TGTGCCAGCAGCCACGGGACAGAGGGTCACCTCCACTTT. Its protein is CASSHGTEGHLHF.

CDR3 sequence reads: CASSREHRLYEQYF. CDR3 nucleotides: TGCGCCAGCAGCCGAGAACACCGACTCTACGAGCAGTACTTC. V is TRBV4-3 and J is TRBJ2-7; D call uncertain. The V end lost 4 bases, the J end lost 3 bases, and 13 bases lay between the germline ends. This CDR3 spans 14 amino acids. Germline values: CDR1 LGHNA, CDR2 YSLEER.

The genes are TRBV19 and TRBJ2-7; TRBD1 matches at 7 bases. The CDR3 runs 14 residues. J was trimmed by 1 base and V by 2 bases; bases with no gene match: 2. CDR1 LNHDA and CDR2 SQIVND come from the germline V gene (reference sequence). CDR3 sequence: CASSIIRGSYEQYF. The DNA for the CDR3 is TGTGCCAGTAGTATAATCAGGGGGTCCTACGAGCAGTACTTC. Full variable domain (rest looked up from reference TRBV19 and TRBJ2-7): DGGITQSPKYLFRKEGQNVTLSCEQNLNHDAMYWYRQDPGQGLRLIYYSQIVNDFQKGDIAEGYSVSREKKESFPLTVTSAQKNPTAFYLCASSIIRGSYEQYFGPGTRLTVT.

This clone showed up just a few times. The CDR3 here is CASSQDPPASGGALETQYF. CDR3 nucleotides: TGTGCCAGCAGCCAAGATCCCCCCGCGAGCGGGGGGGCCCTGGAGACCCAGTACTTC. The chain is built from TRBV4-2 and TRBJ2-5; 10 nucleotides align to TRBD2. CDR3 length equals 19 residues. The germline V gene has CDR1 LGHNA and CDR2 YNFKEQ. Germline trimming cut 0 bases from V and 5 bases from J; bases unmatched to any gene: 15.

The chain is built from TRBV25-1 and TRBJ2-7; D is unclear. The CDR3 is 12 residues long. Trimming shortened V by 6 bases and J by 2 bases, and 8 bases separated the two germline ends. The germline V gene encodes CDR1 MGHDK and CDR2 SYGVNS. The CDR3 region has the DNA TGTGCCAGCAGAAACCTAGCCTACGAGCAGTACTTC. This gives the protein CASRNLAYEQYF.

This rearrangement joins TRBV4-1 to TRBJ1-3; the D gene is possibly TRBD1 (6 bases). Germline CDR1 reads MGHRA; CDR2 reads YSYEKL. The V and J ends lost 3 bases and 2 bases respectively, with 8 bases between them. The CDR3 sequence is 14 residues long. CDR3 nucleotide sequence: TGCGCCAGCAGCCAGGCAGGGGCTGGAAACACCATATATTTT. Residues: CASSQAGAGNTIYF.